A selection of T cell receptor beta chains follows, all from one sample in a study of chemoradiotherapy in HPV16-positive cancers. Assay used: immunoSEQ multiplex PCR; TCRdb lists only in-frame clones, some missing. The table has over 6,000 clones, over 75% seen once. Sequenced here: tumor tissue, sampled from a patient who underwent chemoradiotherapy. The source is a human donor with HPV-associated anogenital cancer. Both conserved end residues are part of each CDR3. The D gene is left open where the match is weak. Clone size is given for some rows only: seen once, a few or many times, or a class if the clone is expanded.

CDR3nt: TGTGCCTGGAGGGGCAGAGACACTGAAGCTTTCTTT
CDR3aa: CAWRGRDTEAFF
abundance: NA
j_gene: TRBJ1-1
v_gene: TRBV30
d_gene: NA

CDR3nt: TGTGCCAGCAGTTCGCACGGGGGCTCCTACGAGCAGTACTTC
CDR3aa: CASSSHGGSYEQYF
abundance: NA
j_gene: TRBJ2-7
v_gene: TRBV2
d_gene: NA

CDR3nt: TGTGCCAGCAGCTTAGGATTGGAACAGCAAGCTTTCTTT
CDR3aa: CASSLGLEQQAFF
abundance: few
j_gene: TRBJ1-1
v_gene: TRBV11-2
d_gene: NA

CDR3nt: TGTGCCAGCAGCCCAGCGGACAGGGAGGGCTATGGCTACACCTTC
CDR3aa: CASSPADREGYGYTF
abundance: NA
j_gene: TRBJ1-2
v_gene: TRBV7-9
d_gene: TRBD1

CDR3nt: TGTGCTAGCAGCTTAATGGGCACAGATACGCAGTATTTT
CDR3aa: CASSLMGTDTQYF
abundance: NA
j_gene: TRBJ2-3
v_gene: TRBV7-7
d_gene: NA

CDR3nt: TGTGCCAGCAGCTTGTCGGCAGACTATGGCTACACCTTC
CDR3aa: CASSLSADYGYTF
abundance: NA
j_gene: TRBJ1-2
v_gene: TRBV5-8
d_gene: NA

CDR3nt: TGTGCCAGCAGCGGAAGGAGGGTCAATGAAAAACTGTTTTTT
CDR3aa: CASSGRRVNEKLFF
abundance: NA
j_gene: TRBJ1-4
v_gene: TRBV2
d_gene: NA

CDR3nt: TGCGCCAGCAGCTTTGGGGGGGAATCTTATAATTCACCCCTCCACTTT
CDR3aa: CASSFGGESYNSPLHF
abundance: NA
j_gene: TRBJ1-6
v_gene: TRBV5-1
d_gene: NA

CDR3nt: TGTGCCAGCAGCCAAGGACGGGAAGGGGGCAATGAAAAACTGTTTTTT
CDR3aa: CASSQGREGGNEKLFF
abundance: NA
j_gene: TRBJ1-4
v_gene: TRBV14
d_gene: TRBD1

CDR3nt: TGTGCCAGCAGTTCAGTGGGACAAGGAAACACCATATATTTT
CDR3aa: CASSSVGQGNTIYF
abundance: NA
j_gene: TRBJ1-3
v_gene: TRBV28
d_gene: NA

CDR3nt: TGTGCCAGCAGCCTCTTAGATACGCAGTATTTT
CDR3aa: CASSLLDTQYF
abundance: NA
j_gene: TRBJ2-3
v_gene: TRBV2
d_gene: NA

CDR3nt: TGTGCCAGCAGCTCGCCCCGGGGGGGAAGGAACACCGGGGAGCTGTTTTTT
CDR3aa: CASSSPRGGRNTGELFF
abundance: NA
j_gene: TRBJ2-2
v_gene: TRBV11-1
d_gene: TRBD2

CDR3nt: TGTGCCACCAGCAGAGATTACGGTAGTTTGGGCTCCTACGAGCAGTACTTC
CDR3aa: CATSRDYGSLGSYEQYF
abundance: NA
j_gene: TRBJ2-7
v_gene: TRBV15
d_gene: NA

CDR3nt: TGTGCCAGTAGTACGGGGGCAAATAGCAATCAGCCCCAGCATTTT
CDR3aa: CASSTGANSNQPQHF
abundance: NA
j_gene: TRBJ1-5
v_gene: TRBV19
d_gene: NA

CDR3nt: TGTGCCAGCAGCTTGAATCGCCTGGTTGCTGGAAACACCATATATTTT
CDR3aa: CASSLNRLVAGNTIYF
abundance: NA
j_gene: TRBJ1-3
v_gene: TRBV7-2
d_gene: NA

CDR3nt: TGTGCCAGCAGCTTGGACGGTGGCTCCTACAATGAGCAGTTCTTC
CDR3aa: CASSLDGGSYNEQFF
abundance: NA
j_gene: TRBJ2-1
v_gene: TRBV5-6
d_gene: NA

CDR3nt: TGTGCCAGCAGCCAGGAGGGACAGTACAATCAGCCCCAGCATTTT
CDR3aa: CASSQEGQYNQPQHF
abundance: NA
j_gene: TRBJ1-5
v_gene: TRBV4-2
d_gene: TRBD1

CDR3nt: TGTGCCAGCAGTTTCCGGGGGACTGAAGCTTTCTTT
CDR3aa: CASSFRGTEAFF
abundance: few
j_gene: TRBJ1-1
v_gene: TRBV6-5
d_gene: NA

CDR3nt: TGTGCCAGCCAAGCCGTTCCGGGTACTAATGAAAAACTGTTTTTT
CDR3aa: CASQAVPGTNEKLFF
abundance: NA
j_gene: TRBJ1-4
v_gene: TRBV28
d_gene: NA

CDR3nt: TGTGCCAGTAGTATACGGGACAGGACTCCGAGGGGGACCCAGTACTTC
CDR3aa: CASSIRDRTPRGTQYF
abundance: NA
j_gene: TRBJ2-5
v_gene: TRBV19
d_gene: TRBD1

CDR3nt: TGTGCCAGCAGCTTAGCTAGCAGAAACACTGAAGCTTTCTTT
CDR3aa: CASSLASRNTEAFF
abundance: NA
j_gene: TRBJ1-1
v_gene: TRBV7-2
d_gene: NA

CDR3nt: TGCGCCAGCAGCCAAGATTCCGGGACGCCGTACGAGCAGTACTTC
CDR3aa: CASSQDSGTPYEQYF
abundance: NA
j_gene: TRBJ2-7
v_gene: TRBV4-1
d_gene: NA

CDR3nt: TGTGCCAGTAGTATAGGACAGGGGGCATTGGAGACCCAGTACTTC
CDR3aa: CASSIGQGALETQYF
abundance: NA
j_gene: TRBJ2-5
v_gene: TRBV19
d_gene: TRBD1

CDR3nt: TGTGCCAGCAGCCAAGGACTAGCGGGAGCCAACATTCAGTACTTC
CDR3aa: CASSQGLAGANIQYF
abundance: NA
j_gene: TRBJ2-4
v_gene: TRBV4-2
d_gene: TRBD2

CDR3nt: TGTGCCAGCAGCGTAGACAACAATCAGCCCCAGCATTTT
CDR3aa: CASSVDNNQPQHF
abundance: once
j_gene: TRBJ1-5
v_gene: TRBV9
d_gene: NA

CDR3nt: TGTGTTACACTTGGACAGCTGAATAAGGGCATGAACACTGAAGCTTTCTTT
CDR3aa: CVTLGQLNKGMNTEAFF
abundance: NA
j_gene: TRBJ1-1
v_gene: TRBV12-5
d_gene: NA

CDR3nt: TGCGCCAGCAGCCAAGACCGAGGAACAGGGGGAAACTATGGCTACACCTTC
CDR3aa: CASSQDRGTGGNYGYTF
abundance: NA
j_gene: TRBJ1-2
v_gene: TRBV4-1
d_gene: TRBD1

CDR3nt: TGTGCCACCAGCAGAGAATTCGGGGGCCCATACAATGAGCAGTTCTTC
CDR3aa: CATSREFGGPYNEQFF
abundance: NA
j_gene: TRBJ2-1
v_gene: TRBV15
d_gene: NA

CDR3nt: TGTGCCAGCAGCCTACAGGGGGATGAGCAGTTCTTC
CDR3aa: CASSLQGDEQFF
abundance: NA
j_gene: TRBJ2-1
v_gene: TRBV7-6
d_gene: TRBD1

CDR3nt: TGTGCCAGCAGCTTGGGACAGGGGCGCTACACCTTC
CDR3aa: CASSLGQGRYTF
abundance: NA
j_gene: TRBJ1-2
v_gene: TRBV5-8
d_gene: TRBD1

CDR3nt: TGTGCCAGCGACAGGAACTTCTATGGCTACACCTTC
CDR3aa: CASDRNFYGYTF
abundance: once
j_gene: TRBJ1-2
v_gene: TRBV6-1
d_gene: NA

CDR3nt: TGTGCCATCAGTGAGTCAGGGGAGGAGGATGGCTACACCTTC
CDR3aa: CAISESGEEDGYTF
abundance: NA
j_gene: TRBJ1-2
v_gene: TRBV10-3
d_gene: NA

CDR3nt: TGTGCCAGCAGCGTAGTGGGGGGGGCTACAGATACGCAGTATTTT
CDR3aa: CASSVVGGATDTQYF
abundance: NA
j_gene: TRBJ2-3
v_gene: TRBV9
d_gene: NA

CDR3nt: TGTGCCAGCAGTAAGCGGGACCCTACAGATACGCAGTATTTT
CDR3aa: CASSKRDPTDTQYF
abundance: NA
j_gene: TRBJ2-3
v_gene: TRBV6-1
d_gene: TRBD2

CDR3nt: TGTGCCAGCAGCTTAGAAGACAGGGCAAATGAGCAGTTCTTC
CDR3aa: CASSLEDRANEQFF
abundance: NA
j_gene: TRBJ2-1
v_gene: TRBV7-8
d_gene: TRBD1

CDR3nt: TGTGCCAGCAGTTTAACGGGACAGGGCTCACCCCTCCACTTT
CDR3aa: CASSLTGQGSPLHF
abundance: NA
j_gene: TRBJ1-6
v_gene: TRBV27
d_gene: TRBD1

CDR3nt: NA
CDR3aa: CASSFGEGNQPQHF
abundance: NA
j_gene: TRBJ1-5
v_gene: TRBV5-1
d_gene: NA

CDR3nt: TGTGCCAGCAGCCGTATAGGGGGCCCGGGGATCGGGGAGCTGTTTTTT
CDR3aa: CASSRIGGPGIGELFF
abundance: NA
j_gene: TRBJ2-2
v_gene: TRBV9
d_gene: TRBD1

CDR3nt: TGTGCCAGCACTGGGCTGGACGCCGGGGAGCTGTTTTTT
CDR3aa: CASTGLDAGELFF
abundance: NA
j_gene: TRBJ2-2
v_gene: TRBV13
d_gene: NA

CDR3nt: TGTGCCAGCAGTATACAGGGCGAGGGGCAAAGAGTGTTCTTC
CDR3aa: CASSIQGEGQRVFF
abundance: NA
j_gene: TRBJ2-1
v_gene: TRBV6-6
d_gene: NA

CDR3nt: TGCGCCAGCAGGCTCACTCCCGGGGACACTGAAGCTTTCTTT
CDR3aa: CASRLTPGDTEAFF
abundance: NA
j_gene: TRBJ1-1
v_gene: TRBV5-1
d_gene: NA

CDR3nt: TGTGCCAGCAGCTTAGTGCCCGGGGAGCTGTTTTTT
CDR3aa: CASSLVPGELFF
abundance: NA
j_gene: TRBJ2-2
v_gene: TRBV11-3
d_gene: NA

CDR3nt: TGTGCCACCAGCAGATACAATGGGGACAGGGGTGGAGGCGGGGAGCTGTTTTTT
CDR3aa: CATSRYNGDRGGGGELFF
abundance: NA
j_gene: TRBJ2-2
v_gene: TRBV15
d_gene: TRBD1

CDR3nt: TGTGCCAGCAGCTGGGTAGCGGGAGGCCAAGGGACCTACAATGAGCAGTTCTTC
CDR3aa: CASSWVAGGQGTYNEQFF
abundance: few
j_gene: TRBJ2-1
v_gene: TRBV7-2
d_gene: TRBD2

CDR3nt: TGTGCCAGCTCCCGGACTAGCGGACCCTCCTACAATGAGCAGTTCTTC
CDR3aa: CASSRTSGPSYNEQFF
abundance: NA
j_gene: TRBJ2-1
v_gene: TRBV18
d_gene: TRBD2

CDR3nt: TGTGCCAGCAGTGAATGGGCAGGGAGGGTGGAAAAACTGTTTTTT
CDR3aa: CASSEWAGRVEKLFF
abundance: NA
j_gene: TRBJ1-4
v_gene: TRBV6-1
d_gene: NA

CDR3nt: TGTGCCAGCGGGTTAATTGCAACTAATGAAAAACTGTTTTTT
CDR3aa: CASGLIATNEKLFF
abundance: NA
j_gene: TRBJ1-4
v_gene: TRBV5-4
d_gene: NA

CDR3nt: TGTGCCGTTTCCGGGGCCCAAGCTTTCTTT
CDR3aa: CAVSGAQAFF
abundance: few
j_gene: TRBJ1-1
v_gene: TRBV28
d_gene: NA

CDR3nt: TGTGCCAGCGATCAGGGGTGGGTGACCCAGCCCCAGCATTTT
CDR3aa: CASDQGWVTQPQHF
abundance: NA
j_gene: TRBJ1-5
v_gene: TRBV2
d_gene: NA

CDR3nt: TGCGCCAGCAGTCAATCTCTCTGGGGGGCGGAAGAGACCCAGTACTTC
CDR3aa: CASSQSLWGAEETQYF
abundance: NA
j_gene: TRBJ2-5
v_gene: TRBV23-1
d_gene: NA

CDR3nt: TGCGCCAGCGCGGCTGAGGGGACCCAGTACTTC
CDR3aa: CASAAEGTQYF
abundance: NA
j_gene: TRBJ2-5
v_gene: TRBV5-1
d_gene: NA

CDR3nt: TGCGCCAGCAGCTTGGCCGACTCGTATGGCTACACCTTC
CDR3aa: CASSLADSYGYTF
abundance: NA
j_gene: TRBJ1-2
v_gene: TRBV5-1
d_gene: NA

CDR3nt: TGTGCCAGCAGCGCCCAATGGGGAGACACAGATACGCAGTATTTT
CDR3aa: CASSAQWGDTDTQYF
abundance: NA
j_gene: TRBJ2-3
v_gene: TRBV11-2
d_gene: NA